Listed below are T cell receptor beta chains from one sample, sequenced in a study of CD8+ T cells in alopecia areata. This table comes from immunoSEQ multiplex PCR, and its TCRdb copy is limited to in-frame clones, with some not included. The sample consists of 120,000 or so clones, about 50% of them appearing once. Sequenced material: NKG2D-low CD8+ T cells sorted from blood. All receptors derive from a human donor with alopecia areata. Both conserved end residues are part of each CDR3. D genes are given only for firm matches. Clone size appears in some rows only: once, few, many, or a class for an expanded clone.

few	TRBV7-2	12	NA	TRBJ2-5	CASSLGSGTQYF	TGTGCCAGCAGCTTAGGCTCTGGGACCCAGTACTTC
NA	TRBV30	12	NA	TRBJ2-4	CAWSPNINIQYF	TGTGCCTGGAGTCCGAACATAAACATTCAGTACTTC
NA	TRBV12-5	13	NA	TRBJ2-3	CASGLWEADTQYF	TGTGCTAGTGGTTTGTGGGAAGCAGATACGCAGTATTTT
NA	TRBV30	13	NA	TRBJ2-5	CAWSGGWQETQYF	TGTGCCTGGAGTGGGGGATGGCAAGAGACCCAGTACTTC
NA	TRBV29-1	13	NA	TRBJ1-1	CSVPGPRNTEAFF	TGCAGCGTCCCGGGACCAAGAAACACTGAAGCTTTCTTT
NA	TRBV5-6	14	NA	TRBJ2-5	CASSLGSSIETQYF	TGTGCCAGCAGCTTGGGTTCTAGCATAGAGACCCAGTACTTC
NA	TRBV30	8	NA	TRBJ2-3	CATDTQYF	TGTGCAACAGATACGCAGTATTTT
NA	TRBV29-1	11	NA	TRBJ2-7	CSVRRANEQYF	TGCAGCGTAAGGCGGGCAAACGAGCAGTACTTC
NA	TRBV29-1	11	NA	TRBJ1-1	CSVFRVSEAFF	TGCAGCGTTTTCAGGGTGTCTGAAGCTTTCTTT
NA	TRBV29-1	14	TRBD2	TRBJ2-5	CSVVGRGRQETQYF	TGCAGCGTTGTTGGGAGGGGAAGGCAAGAGACCCAGTACTTC
NA	TRBV2	17	TRBD1	TRBJ2-3	CASSPLPTGKNTDTQYF	TGTGCCAGCAGTCCCCTCCCGACAGGGAAAAACACAGATACGCAGTATTTT
few	TRBV19	14	TRBD1	TRBJ2-7	CASSARDSPYEQYF	TGTGCCAGTAGTGCCCGGGACAGTCCCTACGAGCAGTACTTC
NA	TRBV29-1	16	NA	TRBJ2-2	CSVETPPQSNTGELFF	TGCAGCGTTGAAACCCCACCCCAGTCGAACACCGGGGAGCTGTTTTTT
NA	TRBV5-1	12	NA	TRBJ2-7	CASTTDTHEQYF	TGCGCCAGCACCACGGACACCCACGAGCAGTACTTC
NA	TRBV2	13	TRBD1	TRBJ2-5	CARTRDRQETQYF	TGTGCCAGAACCCGGGACAGACAAGAGACCCAGTACTTC
few	TRBV29-1	16	TRBD1	TRBJ2-7	CSAITVGQGYSYEQYF	TGCAGCGCAATTACCGTGGGACAGGGGTACTCCTACGAGCAGTACTTC
NA	TRBV27	12	NA	TRBJ2-1	CASTDTGSEQFF	TGTGCCAGCACCGATACCGGGAGCGAGCAGTTCTTC
few	TRBV18	13	NA	TRBJ2-7	CASSPDGAYEQYF	TGTGCCAGCTCACCTGACGGGGCCTACGAGCAGTACTTC
NA	TRBV30	17	NA	TRBJ2-1	CAWRRNPSDSGLYEQFF	TGTGCCTGGAGACGTAATCCCTCGGATTCAGGACTTTATGAGCAGTTCTTC
few	TRBV19	14	NA	TRBJ2-3	CASSISQPTDTQYF	TGTGCCAGTAGTATCTCGCAGCCCACAGATACGCAGTATTTT
NA	TRBV5-8	11	NA	TRBJ2-5	CASSLGDTQYF	TGTGCCAGCAGCTTGGGGGACACCCAGTACTTC
NA	TRBV30	13	NA	TRBJ2-7	CAWSWGPSYEQYF	TGTGCCTGGAGTTGGGGCCCGTCCTACGAGCAGTACTTC
NA	TRBV7-9	15	NA	TRBJ1-2	CASSLGSSGPYGYTF	TGTGCCAGCAGCTTAGGGTCATCAGGGCCCTATGGCTACACCTTC
NA	TRBV13	12	NA	TRBJ2-5	CASSRARETQYF	TGTGCCAGCAGCCGGGCCAGAGAGACCCAGTACTTC
few	TRBV11-2	13	NA	TRBJ2-7	CATTALLSYEQYF	TGTGCCACGACAGCCTTACTTTCCTACGAGCAGTACTTC
NA	TRBV14	15	NA	TRBJ2-1	CASSPRAGIGNEQFF	TGTGCCAGCAGCCCCCGGGCAGGGATAGGCAATGAGCAGTTCTTC
few	TRBV28	14	NA	TRBJ2-5	CASSPRTLQETQYF	TGTGCCAGCAGTCCCCGGACACTTCAAGAGACCCAGTACTTC
few	TRBV6-5	15	TRBD2	TRBJ2-5	CASSPEGGGEETQYF	TGTGCCAGCAGCCCCGAGGGCGGGGGGGAAGAGACCCAGTACTTC
NA	TRBV29-1	13	NA	TRBJ2-2	CSVWFGTTGELFF	TGCAGCGTCTGGTTCGGAACCACCGGGGAGCTGTTTTTT
few	TRBV27	13	TRBD1	TRBJ2-7	CASSPGTGYEQYF	TGTGCCAGCAGCCCCGGGACAGGCTACGAGCAGTACTTC
NA	TRBV5-1	14	NA	TRBJ2-7	CATRGWLGSDEQYF	TGCGCCACCCGGGGATGGTTGGGGAGCGACGAGCAGTACTTC
NA	TRBV25-1	12	NA	TRBJ1-1	CASSEQNTEAFF	TGTGCCAGCAGTGAACAGAACACTGAAGCTTTCTTT
once	TRBV30	12	NA	TRBJ2-1	CAQSGATNEQFF	TGTGCCCAATCGGGAGCAACCAATGAGCAGTTCTTC
NA	TRBV7-6	13	NA	TRBJ1-2	CASSQESNYGYTF	TGTGCCAGCAGCCAGGAGTCTAACTATGGCTACACCTTC
NA	TRBV27	14	NA	TRBJ1-6	CASSLSGENSPLHF	TGTGCCAGCAGTTTAAGCGGGGAAAATTCACCCCTCCACTTT
NA	TRBV28	15	TRBD2	TRBJ2-7	CASSLSASGNYEQYF	TGTGCCAGCAGTTTATCCGCTAGCGGGAACTACGAGCAGTACTTC
few	TRBV11-2	12	TRBD2	TRBJ2-1	CASSYAGGEQFF	TGTGCCAGCAGTTATGCGGGAGGTGAGCAGTTCTTC
NA	TRBV28	15	TRBD1	TRBJ2-3	CASSLGTGGTDTQYF	TGTGCCAGCAGTTTGGGGACAGGGGGGACAGATACGCAGTATTTT
NA	TRBV29-1	13	NA	TRBJ2-1	CSVGLNLYNEQFF	TGCAGCGTCGGACTAAATCTTTACAATGAGCAGTTCTTC
NA	TRBV29-1	12	TRBD1	TRBJ1-4	CSVGQGGEKLFF	TGCAGCGTAGGACAGGGCGGAGAAAAACTGTTTTTT
NA	TRBV29-1	15	NA	TRBJ2-7	CSAMGGGSRLYEQYF	TGCAGCGCGATGGGGGGCGGGAGTAGACTCTACGAGCAGTACTTC
few	TRBV2	11	NA	TRBJ2-5	CASSGGETQYF	TGTGCCAGCAGCGGTGGTGAGACCCAGTACTTC
NA	TRBV2	14	NA	TRBJ1-2	CASSGIVSRLGPRF	TGTGCCAGCAGTGGTATAGTATCACGGTTGGGACCGCGCTTC
few	TRBV2	11	NA	TRBJ2-5	CASSEVETQYF	TGTGCCAGCAGTGAGGTAGAGACCCAGTACTTC
NA	TRBV5-1	15	TRBD2	TRBJ2-3	CASSLRTSGADTQYF	TGCGCCAGCAGCTTGAGGACTAGCGGCGCAGATACGCAGTATTTT
NA	TRBV29-1	12	NA	TRBJ2-5	CSAPGAGETQYF	TGCAGCGCTCCGGGGGCAGGGGAGACCCAGTACTTC
NA	TRBV27	15	TRBD2	TRBJ2-7	CASSLSLAASYEQYF	TGTGCCAGCAGTTTAAGTCTAGCGGCGTCCTACGAGCAGTACTTC
NA	TRBV29-1	10	NA	TRBJ1-1	CSVAYTEAFF	TGCAGCGTTGCATACACTGAAGCTTTCTTT
NA	TRBV30	14	TRBD1	TRBJ1-1	CAWGTGQEDTEAFF	TGTGCCTGGGGGACGGGACAGGAAGACACTGAAGCTTTCTTT
few	TRBV29-1	12	NA	TRBJ2-7	CSVRDETYEQYF	TGCAGCGTCCGGGACGAGACCTACGAGCAGTACTTC
NA	TRBV6-5	15	TRBD1	TRBJ2-1	CATRDRSSSYNEQFF	TGTGCCACTCGGGACAGATCAAGCTCCTACAATGAGCAGTTCTTC
NA	TRBV30	14	TRBD1	TRBJ1-6	CAWTPGTAHSPLHF	TGTGCCTGGACTCCCGGGACAGCGCATTCACCCCTCCACTTT
few	TRBV28	17	TRBD2	TRBJ2-7	CASSSRLAGGKAYEQYF	TGTGCCAGCAGTTCGCGACTAGCGGGAGGGAAAGCTTACGAGCAGTACTTC